This passage covers 15 T cell receptor beta chains from one sample sequenced in a study of blood T cell repertoires in COVID-19. Method: immunoSEQ multiplex PCR; TCRdb's copy keeps in-frame clones and lacks some. The sample has roughly 350,000 clones, roughly 90% seen once. Sequencing input: peripheral blood. Every receptor here comes from a woman between 70 and 85 years old with COVID-19, enrolled during active disease.

This clone occurred a few times. V usage is TRBV24-1 and J usage is TRBJ1-2; D gene unclear. This CDR3 spans 13 amino acids. The germline gives CDR1 KGHDR, CDR2 SFDVKD. V lost 3 bases and J 8 bases, leaving 12 bases between the germline ends. The CDR3 sequence: CATSDTEETGYTF. CDR3 in DNA: TGTGCCACCAGTGATACGGAGGAAACGGGCTACACCTTC.

The V call is TRBV9, the J call TRBJ2-2, with D possibly matching TRBD1 (5 bases). This CDR3 has 16 amino acids. The ends were cut back, 2 bases at V and 5 bases at J, with 16 bases in the middle. Per the germline V gene, CDR1 is SGDLS and CDR2 is YYNGEE. CDR3 sequence reads: CASSVRQSGRTGELFF. CDR3 sequence (DNA): TGTGCCAGCAGCGTCAGACAGTCAGGGCGAACCGGGGAGCTGTTTTTT.

The rearrangement links TRBV6-5 to TRBJ1-2, with 10 bases fitting TRBD1. Germline V gives CDR1 MNHEY, CDR2 SVGAGI. CDR3 length: 16 residues. Germline trimming cut 0 bases from V and 6 bases from J; bases unmatched to any gene: 7. This chain's CDR3 is CASSYSTGQGKDGYTF. The CDR3 nucleotides read TGTGCCAGCAGTTACTCGACGGGACAGGGGAAGGATGGCTACACCTTC.

This chain connects TRBV30 to TRBJ1-1; a weak D match, TRBD1 (5 bases). Germline CDR1 and CDR2: GTSNPN and SVGIG (reference sequence). Trimming shortened V by 3 bases and J by 3 bases, and 11 bases separated the two germline ends. This CDR3 contains 13 residues. The CDR3 sequence: CAWRRGRDTEAFF. The CDR3 DNA is TGTGCCTGGAGGCGGGGCCGAGACACTGAAGCTTTCTTT.

As to this clone: The same CDR3 also results from other DNA sequences found in this sample. CDR3 residues: CASSLGTANYGYTF. The DNA of the CDR3 is TGTGCCAGCAGCCTAGGGACAGCTAACTATGGCTACACCTTC. The J gene is TRBJ1-2, the V gene TRBV7-2, with 7 bases matching TRBD1. V lost 5 bases to trimming and J lost 0 bases; unmatched junction nucleotides: 3. Looked up from germline, CDR1 is SGHTA and CDR2 is FQGNSA. The CDR3 runs to 14 residues.

The chain has TRBV24-1 and TRBJ2-5, with 7 bases lining up with TRBD1. The CDR3 covers 15 residues. Germline V gives CDR1 KGHDR, CDR2 SFDVKD. Trimming at V came to 4 bases and at J to 3 bases, leaving 7 bases not matched to a gene. CDR3 DNA: TGTGCCACCAGTGAAACCGGGACAGAGAAAGAGACCCAGTACTTC. This gives the protein CATSETGTEKETQYF.

The chain couples TRBV7-3 to TRBJ1-1; D is undetermined. Trimming took off 3 bases at V and 4 bases at J, with 12 bases between the two ends. CDR1 is SGHTA, CDR2 FQGTGA, per germline. The CDR3 extends over 14 amino acids. CDR3 DNA sequence: TGTGCCAGCAGCTTGGAGGAAAAGTCCACTGAAGCTTTCTTT. It codes for CASSLEEKSTEAFF.

The chain recombines TRBV3-1 (or the pseudogene TRBV3-2) with TRBJ1-2; 8 positions match TRBD1. The junction had 5 bases not matched to a gene; V was cut back by 7 bases and J by 7 bases. From germline, CDR1 is LGHDT and CDR2 YNNKEL (reference sequence). The CDR3 is 12 residues long. The CDR3 sequence: CASTLGQGGYTF. The DNA for the CDR3 is TGTGCCAGCACTCTAGGACAGGGTGGCTACACCTTC.

The CDR3 reads CASSLSPSGGYNEQFF. The DNA for the CDR3 is TGTGCCAGCAGTTTAAGCCCTAGTGGTGGCTACAATGAGCAGTTCTTC. The chain employs TRBV27 and TRBJ2-1; no clear D. The CDR3 totals 16 residues. Germline V CDR1 and CDR2: MNHEY, SMNVEV (reference sequence). The V end lost 2 bases, the J end lost 3 bases, and 14 bases lay between the germline ends.

This sequence joins TRBV3-1 (or the pseudogene TRBV3-2) and TRBJ2-5; 7 bases align to TRBD1. V shed 6 bases and J 2 bases; nucleotides not matched to a gene: 6. This CDR3 spans 14 amino acids. The germline CDR1 and CDR2 sequences are LGHDT and YNNKEL (reference sequence). As DNA, the CDR3 is TGTGCCAGCAGTCTCGGACAGGTACAAGAGACCCAGTACTTC. Translation gives CASSLGQVQETQYF.

The V and J genes are TRBV2 and TRBJ2-5, with 8 nucleotides matching TRBD1. The germline V gene has CDR1 SNHLY and CDR2 FYNNEI. The CDR3 runs to 13 residues. After removal of 4 bases from V and 2 bases from J, the junction contained 0 bases not matched to a gene. As DNA, the CDR3 is TGTGCCAGCAGTGGACAGGGGCAAGAGACCCAGTACTTC. Translating gives CASSGQGQETQYF.

DNA of the CDR3: TGCGCCAGCAGCTTGGTCCAGGGGCCCTCCTACAATGAGCAGTTCTTC. This gives the protein CASSLVQGPSYNEQFF. The V and J genes are TRBV5-1 and TRBJ2-1; D is possibly TRBD1 (6 bases). V was shortened by 0 bases and J by 0 bases, with 10 bases between the two germline ends. The CDR3 has 16 residues. Germline V gene sequence: CDR1 SGHRS, CDR2 YFSETQ.

The chain employs TRBV6-6 and TRBJ1-2; D gene unclear. From germline, CDR1 is MNHNY and CDR2 SVGAGI (reference sequence). The CDR3 loop spans 14 amino acids. The ends were cut back, 2 bases at V and 1 base at J, with 8 bases in the middle. This CDR3 reads CASSYSDNNYGYTF. CDR3 coding DNA: TGTGCCAGCAGTTACAGTGACAATAACTATGGCTACACCTTC.

The rearrangement joins TRBV6-5 to TRBJ1-6; possibly TRBD1 for D (6 bases). The CDR3 is 15 residues long. V was shortened by 0 bases and J by 7 bases, with 10 bases between the two germline ends. Germline lookup yields CDR1 MNHEY and CDR2 SVGAGI. CDR3 amino acids: CASSYSRQGNSPLHF. In DNA form, the CDR3 reads TGTGCCAGCAGTTACTCGAGGCAGGGGAATTCACCCCTCCACTTT.

This chain links TRBV30 with TRBJ2-1, with a weak D call TRBD1 (6 bases). CDR1 is GTSNPN and CDR2 is SVGIG in the germline V gene (reference sequence). The CDR3 sequence is 12 residues long. V shed 0 bases and J shed 9 bases, with 9 bases lying between them. The CDR3 coding sequence is TGTGCCTGGAGTGTGGGGGCGACTGAGCAGTTCTTC. Translated, it gives CAWSVGATEQFF.